This T cell receptor (beta chain) was found in a study of Graves' ophthalmopathy and Graves' hyperthyroidism. Moderate-to-severe activity, with CAS ≥3, NOSPECS ≥4 and duration under 3 months, characterized the donors with ophthalmopathy. Exclusion criteria comprised other autoimmune diseases, uncontrolled infections, pregnancy or lactation in patients. PBMCs were obtained from about 9.5 ml of fresh peripheral blood. There are a few counts of this clonotype. The TCR beta CDR3 regions underwent amplification from RNA transcripts. An opening RT-PCR round employed HTBI primers and preceded a second-round multiplex PCR. TCRdb passed the multiplex PCR reads through MiXCR, listing each CDR3 protein once. The sample holds around 670,000 distinct CDR3 sequences, 35% to 50% seen once. Between the trimmed V and J ends, which lost 6 bases and 6 bases, there was a span of 14 bases. CDR3 size: 13 residues. CDR1 and CDR2 (germline): SEHNR, FQNEAQ (reference sequence).

This chain joins TRBV7-9 and TRBJ2-5; no firm D call. The sequenced sample was peripheral blood. The origin of this receptor is an adult man with Graves' ophthalmopathy. The CDR3 protein is CASSLPSTKTQYF. As DNA, the CDR3 is TGTGCCAGCAGTTTACCTAGTACGAAGACCCAGTACTTC.